The entry below gives a single T cell receptor (beta chain) sequence along with its context. Its specificity is not known. Amplification used 60 Vbeta primers and 13 Jbeta primers. TCRdb's table, derived via immunoSEQ multiplex PCR, lists solely in-frame clones and lacks some. In total, the table holds 150,000 to 250,000 clones. The sample originates from a study of cytomegalovirus exposure and HLA in healthy donors. Study findings and constraints: Follow-up analysis seemed to connect common viral pathogens with several of the most significant clusters identified.

The receptor was isolated from a boy aged 5-17 years in good health and CMV-seronegative. The sequenced sample was PBMCs.

The CDR3 nucleotides read TGTGCCAGCAGCTTAGCGCTCGGGTACACCGGGGAGCTGTTTTTT. Protein sequence: CASSLALGYTGELFF. The rearrangement uses TRBV7-9 and TRBJ2-2; D is undetermined. Germline values: CDR1 SEHNR, CDR2 FQNEAQ (reference sequence). V was trimmed by 0 bases and J by 3 bases, leaving 8 bases between them. The CDR3 sequence is 15 residues long.